These 10 T cell receptor beta chains were sequenced from one sample in a study of cytomegalovirus exposure and HLA in healthy donors. 13 Jbeta primers and 60 Vbeta primers were used for the PCR. Profiling relied on immunoSEQ multiplex PCR, and the TCRdb table lists in-frame clones only, not all of them. The sample includes fewer than 200,000 clones, roughly 80% seen only once; the top ten take approximately 2.2%. The sample comprised PBMCs. These receptors were obtained from a male donor in good health and CMV-seronegative.

The J gene is TRBJ2-5, the V gene TRBV9, with 7 nucleotides matching TRBD2. From germline, CDR1 is SGDLS and CDR2 YYNGEE. V lost 0 bases to trimming and J lost 1 base; unmatched junction nucleotides: 6. The CDR3 runs 16 residues. Here the CDR3 DNA reads TGTGCCAGCAGCGTAGGGTTTAGCGGGCCCCAAGAGACCCAGTACTTC. Translation gives CASSVGFSGPQETQYF.

The J gene is TRBJ2-3, the V gene TRBV2; D gene ambiguous. CDR1 and CDR2 from the germline V gene are SNHLY and FYNNEI. The V end lost 10 bases, the J end lost 4 bases, and 15 bases lay between the germline ends. The CDR3 spans 13 residues. The CDR3 reads CANGAPGSDTQYF. The CDR3 coding sequence is TGTGCCAACGGAGCCCCCGGGTCAGATACGCAGTATTTT.

This chain connects TRBV19 to TRBJ2-2; no definite D call. V was clipped by 4 bases and J by 7 bases, with 10 bases between them. The CDR3 is made up of 13 amino acids. CDR1 and CDR2 from the germline V gene are LNHDA and SQIVND (reference sequence). CDR3 bases: TGTGCCAGTAGTAACAACCCAGGCGGGGAGCTGTTTTTT. It translates to CASSNNPGGELFF.

Concerning this clone itself: One end of the junction varies from germline; a read error may be responsible. The rearrangement joins TRBV4-2 to TRBJ2-6; perhaps TRBD1 as D (5 bases). The CDR3 loop spans 18 amino acids. Germline CDR1 LGHNA, CDR2 YNFKEQ. CDR3 coding DNA: TGTGCCAGCAGCCAAGCTGGGATTGGCGCGGCTGGGGCCAACGGCCTGACTTTC. The encoded protein is CASSQAGIGAAGANGLTF.

This chain joins TRBV9 and TRBJ2-7; 11 bases map to TRBD1. V was pared by 4 bases and J by 7 bases, with 10 bases of the junction left unmatched. Germline CDR1 SGDLS, CDR2 YYNGEE. The CDR3 totals 15 residues. CDR3 coding DNA: TGTGCCAGCAGCCCCGACCCGGGACAGGGGGGGGAGCAGTACTTC. Translated: CASSPDPGQGGEQYF.

The CDR3 reads CASSPAGTSGVWETQYF. Here the CDR3 DNA reads TGTGCCAGCTCACCAGCCGGGACTAGCGGGGTTTGGGAGACCCAGTACTTC. This chain uses TRBV18 with TRBJ2-5; TRBD2 matches 13 bases. Losses at the gene ends were 2 bases for V and 5 bases for J; bases not matched to a gene: 8. The CDR3 runs 17 residues. The V gene's germline CDR1 is KGHSH and CDR2 LQKENI.

The V gene is TRBV4-1, the J gene TRBJ2-7, with 8 bases aligning to TRBD1. The V segment lost 5 bases and the J segment 4 bases; nucleotides outside the gene matches: 7. The CDR3 is made up of 14 amino acids. Germline CDR1 MGHRA, CDR2 YSYEKL. The CDR3 nucleotides are TGCGCCAGCAGCATCCCGGGACAGGTGTACGAGCAGTACTTC. Translating gives CASSIPGQVYEQYF.

This clone is a singleton in its sample. V usage is TRBV7-2 and J usage is TRBJ2-1; 8 bases line up with TRBD2. This CDR3 is built from 15 residues. V shed 5 bases, J shed 5 bases, and the junction held 8 bases outside the gene matches. The germline V gene encodes CDR1 SGHTA and CDR2 FQGNSA. The CDR3 sequence is CASSPRAGGHNEQFF. DNA for the CDR3: TGTGCCAGCAGCCCGCGCGCGGGGGGCCACAATGAGCAGTTCTTC.

The chain has TRBV30 and TRBJ2-1, with 10 bases lining up with TRBD2. J was trimmed by 8 bases and V by 0 bases; bases with no gene match: 4. The length of the CDR3 is 14 residues. Germline assignment: CDR1 GTSNPN and CDR2 SVGIG (reference sequence). In DNA, the CDR3 is TGTGCCTGGAGTGTAGGACTAGCGGTTTATGAGCAGTTCTTC. Amino acids: CAWSVGLAVYEQFF.

This clone has a handful of counts. The CDR3 protein is CASSEAAVDEQFF. The CDR3 nucleotides read TGTGCCAGCAGTGAAGCGGCTGTGGATGAGCAGTTCTTC. The rearrangement joins TRBV6-1 to TRBJ2-1; D gene unclear. The CDR3 has 13 residues. The V and J ends lost 0 bases and 8 bases respectively, with 8 bases between them. The germline gives CDR1 MNHNS, CDR2 SASEGT.